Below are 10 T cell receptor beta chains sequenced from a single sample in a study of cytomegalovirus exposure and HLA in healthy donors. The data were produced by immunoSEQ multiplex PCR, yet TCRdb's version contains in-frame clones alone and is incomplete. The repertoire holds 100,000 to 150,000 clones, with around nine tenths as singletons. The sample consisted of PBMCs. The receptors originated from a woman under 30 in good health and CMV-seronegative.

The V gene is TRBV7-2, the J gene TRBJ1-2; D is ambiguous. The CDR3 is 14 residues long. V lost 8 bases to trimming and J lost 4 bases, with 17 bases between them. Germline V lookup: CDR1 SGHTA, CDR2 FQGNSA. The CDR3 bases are TGTGCCAGCTGGCCCCCGGAGTCTCCCTATGGCTACACCTTC. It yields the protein CASWPPESPYGYTF.

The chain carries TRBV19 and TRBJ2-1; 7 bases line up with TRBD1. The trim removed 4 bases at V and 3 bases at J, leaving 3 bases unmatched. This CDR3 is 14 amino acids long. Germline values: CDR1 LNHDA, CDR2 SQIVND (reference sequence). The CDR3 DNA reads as TGTGCCAGTAGTACGACAGGGTACTACAATGAGCAGTTCTTC. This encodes CASSTTGYYNEQFF.

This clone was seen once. The CDR3 loop reads CSVVGGEVETQYF. CDR3 in DNA: TGCAGCGTTGTTGGGGGGGAGGTAGAGACCCAGTACTTC. The gene calls are TRBV29-1 and TRBJ2-5; the match to TRBD2 covers 7 bases. CDR1 is SQVTM and CDR2 is ANQGSEA in the germline V gene. The CDR3 runs 13 residues. V shed 4 bases and J 4 bases; nucleotides not matched to a gene: 6.

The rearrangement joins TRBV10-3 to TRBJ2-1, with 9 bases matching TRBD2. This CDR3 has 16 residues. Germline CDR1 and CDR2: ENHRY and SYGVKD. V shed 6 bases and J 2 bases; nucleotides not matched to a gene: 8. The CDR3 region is CAIRADSGRTYNEQFF. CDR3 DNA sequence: TGTGCCATCAGAGCAGATAGCGGGAGAACCTACAATGAGCAGTTCTTC.

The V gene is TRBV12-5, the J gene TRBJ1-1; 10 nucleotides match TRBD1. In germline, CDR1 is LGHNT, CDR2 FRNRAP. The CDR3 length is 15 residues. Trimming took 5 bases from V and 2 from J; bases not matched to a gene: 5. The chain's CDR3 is CASGGLTGGNTEAFF. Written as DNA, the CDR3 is TGTGCTAGTGGTGGACTGACAGGGGGCAACACTGAAGCTTTCTTT.

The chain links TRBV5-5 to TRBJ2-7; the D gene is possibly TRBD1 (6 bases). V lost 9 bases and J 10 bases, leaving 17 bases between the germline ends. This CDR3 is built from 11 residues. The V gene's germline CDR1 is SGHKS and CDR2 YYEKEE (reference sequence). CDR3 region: CATRDTEGQYF. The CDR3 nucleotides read TGTGCCACCCGGGACACCGAAGGCCAGTACTTC.

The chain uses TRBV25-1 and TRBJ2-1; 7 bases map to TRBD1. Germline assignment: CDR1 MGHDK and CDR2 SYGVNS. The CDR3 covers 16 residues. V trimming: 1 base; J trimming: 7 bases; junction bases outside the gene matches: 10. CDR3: CASSESGTVLMNEQFF. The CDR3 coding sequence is TGTGCCAGCAGTGAATCAGGGACAGTTCTTATGAATGAGCAGTTCTTC.

The DNA of the CDR3 is TGTGCCAGCAGCTGGGGACAGAACACTGAAGCTTTCTTT. Amino acid sequence: CASSWGQNTEAFF. V and J are TRBV7-6 and TRBJ1-1; TRBD1 might be the D (6 bases). The CDR3 contains 13 residues. Germline V gene lookup returns CDR1 SGHVS and CDR2 FNYEAQ. V lost 4 bases and J lost 1, with 7 bases in between.

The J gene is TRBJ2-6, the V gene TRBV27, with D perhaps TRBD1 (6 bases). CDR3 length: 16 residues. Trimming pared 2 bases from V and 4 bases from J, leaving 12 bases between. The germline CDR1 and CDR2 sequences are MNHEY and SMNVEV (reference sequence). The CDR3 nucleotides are TGTGCCAGCAGTTTAATGGCAGGGGTCGGGGCCAACGTCCTGACTTTC. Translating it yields CASSLMAGVGANVLTF.

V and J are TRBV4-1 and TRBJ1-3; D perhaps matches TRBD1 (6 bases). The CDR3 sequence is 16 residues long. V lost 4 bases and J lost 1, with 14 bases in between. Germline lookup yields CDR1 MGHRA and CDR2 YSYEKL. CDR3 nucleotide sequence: TGCGCCAGCAGCCTACCCACAGGGAAATCTGGAAACACCATATATTTT. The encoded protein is CASSLPTGKSGNTIYF.